This TCR delta chain was captured by sequencing in a study of Vδ1+ human thymocytes. General study points: Thymic TRG and TRD repertoires appeared highly polyclonal. Roughly 22% of thymic delta-chain sequences were Vdelta2, with few Vdelta3, unlike blood Vdelta1+ controls.

Points on this clone: Its target is unknown.

The germline V gene encodes CDR1 TSWWSYY and CDR2 QGS. V lost 0 bases to trimming and J lost 8 bases; unmatched junction nucleotides: 30. This CDR3 is 24 amino acids long. Purity of the sorted Vdelta1+ thymocytes ranged from roughly 98% to 99.6%. Extracted RNA was reverse transcribed into cDNA. Multiplex PCR used pooled V-gene forward primers and a constant-region reverse primer to amplify CDR3s. TCRdb re-called the multiplex PCR reads via CATT. The sample lists about 58,000 delta-chain clones; around 15% were seen once. The source is a girl under two years old who had congenital heart surgery. This sequence joins TRDV1 and TRDJ1; TRDD3 matches at 13 bases. Material: Vdelta1+ gamma-delta thymocytes from the thymus. Described subset: FACS-sorted CD3+ TCRalphabeta- TCRVdelta1+ TCRVdelta2- thymocytes. CDR3 residues: CALGELVASSHWGIRVSSPKKLIF. CDR3 in DNA: TGTGCTCTTGGGGAACTAGTAGCAAGTTCGCACTGGGGGATACGCGTATCCTCTCCCAAGAAACTCATCTTT.